This entry is about one T cell receptor beta chain. Its antigen is undetermined. CDR3 size: 13 residues. V lost 4 bases to trimming and J lost 6 bases, with 14 bases between them. Germline-derived CDR1 and CDR2 are SGDLS and YYNGEE. Sequencing of TCR beta was undertaken in CD8+ and CD4+ T cells derived from blood. Negative isolation was applied to CD8+ and CD4+ T cells, and FACS enrichment was applied to TEMRA cells. With random hexamers, reverse transcription was performed on about 0.5 to 1 ug of RNA. Amplification of TCR beta CDR3 was carried out by immunoSEQ multiplex PCR, which covered 54 Vbeta and 13 Jbeta segments. TCRdb used MiXCR to reprocess the immunoSEQ multiplex PCR reads, holding one entry per CDR3 protein. The sample yields 150,000 to 200,000 distinct CDR3 sequences, about 93% seen once. This record comes from a study of CD8 T cells in Susac syndrome. Overall study results and limits: The study's TCR sequencing and HLA analysis drew on a certain number of individuals. That number was acknowledged as relatively small.

The sequencing sample was made of CD4+ T cells from PBMCs. The chain couples TRBV9 to TRBJ2-7, with D hard to call. This receptor was identified in a human donor in good health. As DNA, the CDR3 is TGTGCCAGCAGCCCCAGGCCGGTTGGCGAGCAGTACTTC. As protein: CASSPRPVGEQYF.